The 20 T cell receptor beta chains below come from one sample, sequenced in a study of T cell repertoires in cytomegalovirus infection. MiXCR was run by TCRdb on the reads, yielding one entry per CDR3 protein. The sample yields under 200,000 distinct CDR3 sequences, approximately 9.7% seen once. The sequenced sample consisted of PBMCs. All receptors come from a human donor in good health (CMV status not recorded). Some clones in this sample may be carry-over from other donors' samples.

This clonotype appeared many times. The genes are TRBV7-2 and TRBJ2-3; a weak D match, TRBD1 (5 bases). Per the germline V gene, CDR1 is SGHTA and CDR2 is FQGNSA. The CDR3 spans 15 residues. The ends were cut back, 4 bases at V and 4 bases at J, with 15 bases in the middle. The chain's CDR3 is CASSSIGALADTQYF. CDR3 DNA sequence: TGTGCCAGCAGCTCCATTGGGGCCCTAGCAGATACGCAGTATTTT.

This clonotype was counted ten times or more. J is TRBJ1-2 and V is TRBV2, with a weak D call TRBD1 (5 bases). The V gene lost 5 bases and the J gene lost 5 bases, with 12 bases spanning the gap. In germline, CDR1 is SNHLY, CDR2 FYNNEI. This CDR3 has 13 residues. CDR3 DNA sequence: TGTGCCAGCAGTTCGACAGACTATTATGGCTACACCTTC. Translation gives CASSSTDYYGYTF.

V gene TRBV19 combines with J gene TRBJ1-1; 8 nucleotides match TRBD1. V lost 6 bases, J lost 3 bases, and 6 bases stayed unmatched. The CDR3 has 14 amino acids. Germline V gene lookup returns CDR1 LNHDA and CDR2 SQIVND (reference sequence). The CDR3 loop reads CASRKDRDYTEAFF. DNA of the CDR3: TGTGCCAGTAGGAAGGACAGGGACTACACTGAAGCTTTCTTT.

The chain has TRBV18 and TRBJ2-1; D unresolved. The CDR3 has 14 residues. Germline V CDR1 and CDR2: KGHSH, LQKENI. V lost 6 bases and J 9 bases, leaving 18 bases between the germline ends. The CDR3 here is CASSPVEGLGEQFF. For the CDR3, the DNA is TGTGCCAGCTCGCCGGTCGAAGGGTTAGGTGAGCAGTTCTTC.

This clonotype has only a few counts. CDR3 protein: CSARDCGGCTEAFF. In DNA, the CDR3 is TGCAGTGCTAGGGATTGTGGGGGCTGTACTGAAGCTTTCTTT. The chain combines TRBV20-1 with TRBJ1-1, with D perhaps matching TRBD1 (6 bases). The CDR3 has 14 amino acids. Trimming took 3 bases from V and 5 from J, leaving 16 bases between them. Germline CDR1 is DFQATT and CDR2 is SNEGSKA (reference sequence).

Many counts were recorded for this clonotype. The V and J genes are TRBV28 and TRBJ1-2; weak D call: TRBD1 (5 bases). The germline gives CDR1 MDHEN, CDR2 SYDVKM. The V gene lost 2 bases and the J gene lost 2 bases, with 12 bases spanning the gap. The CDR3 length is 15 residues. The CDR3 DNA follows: TGTGCCAGCAGTTTAGGGGCAGGTTGGAACTATGGCTACACCTTC. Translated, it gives CASSLGAGWNYGYTF.

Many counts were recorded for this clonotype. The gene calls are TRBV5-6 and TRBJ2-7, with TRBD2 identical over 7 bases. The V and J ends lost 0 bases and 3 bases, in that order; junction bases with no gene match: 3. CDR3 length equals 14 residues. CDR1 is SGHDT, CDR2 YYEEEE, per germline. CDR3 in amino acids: CASSLGDYLYEQYF. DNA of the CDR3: TGTGCCAGCAGCTTGGGGGACTACCTCTACGAGCAGTACTTC.

CDR3: CASSPIDTQYF. CDR3 nucleotide sequence: TGTGCCAGCAGCCCCATAGATACGCAGTATTTT. The chain recombines TRBV7-8 with TRBJ2-3; no clear D gene. CDR1 SGHVS and CDR2 FQNEAQ come from the germline V gene. The germline V and J ends were trimmed by 5 bases and 5 bases, with 5 bases remaining between them. CDR3 length: 11 amino acids.

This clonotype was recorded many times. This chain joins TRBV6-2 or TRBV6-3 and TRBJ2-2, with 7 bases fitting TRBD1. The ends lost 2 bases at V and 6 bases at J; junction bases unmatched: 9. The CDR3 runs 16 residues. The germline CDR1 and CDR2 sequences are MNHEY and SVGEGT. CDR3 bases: TGTGCCAGCAGTTACCGCTCACAGGGGACCGCCGGGGAGCTGTTTTTT. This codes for CASSYRSQGTAGELFF.

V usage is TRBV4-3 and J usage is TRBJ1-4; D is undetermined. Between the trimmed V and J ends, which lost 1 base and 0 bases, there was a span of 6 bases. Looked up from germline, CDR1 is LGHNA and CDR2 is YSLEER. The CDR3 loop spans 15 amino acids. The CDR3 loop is CASSQGGATNEKLFF. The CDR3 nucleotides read TGCGCCAGCAGCCAAGGGGGTGCAACTAATGAAAAACTGTTTTTT.

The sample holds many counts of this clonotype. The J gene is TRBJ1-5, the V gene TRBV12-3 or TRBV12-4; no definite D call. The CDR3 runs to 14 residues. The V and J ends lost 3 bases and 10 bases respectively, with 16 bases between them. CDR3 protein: CASSLSDPNRPQHF. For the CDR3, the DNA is TGTGCCAGCAGTTTGTCGGATCCAAATCGCCCCCAGCATTTT.

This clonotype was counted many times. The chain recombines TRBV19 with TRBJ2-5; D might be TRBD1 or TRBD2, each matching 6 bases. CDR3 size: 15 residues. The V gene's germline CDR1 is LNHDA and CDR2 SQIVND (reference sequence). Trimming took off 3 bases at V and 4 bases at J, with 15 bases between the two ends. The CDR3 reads CASSISGARGETQYF. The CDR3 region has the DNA TGTGCCAGTAGTATTTCGGGGGCGCGAGGAGAGACCCAGTACTTC.

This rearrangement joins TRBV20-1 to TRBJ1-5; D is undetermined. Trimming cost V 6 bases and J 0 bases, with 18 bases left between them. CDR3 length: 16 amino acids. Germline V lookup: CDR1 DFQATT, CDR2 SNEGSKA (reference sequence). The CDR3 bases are TGCAGTGCGCCTGCCCCGAGCGGATATAGCAATCAGCCCCAGCATTTT. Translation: CSAPAPSGYSNQPQHF.

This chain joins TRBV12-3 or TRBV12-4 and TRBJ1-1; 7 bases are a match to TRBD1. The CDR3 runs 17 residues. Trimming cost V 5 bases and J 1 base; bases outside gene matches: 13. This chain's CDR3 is CASSSEFTGQRNTEAFF. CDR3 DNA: TGTGCCAGCAGTAGTGAATTTACGGGACAGAGGAACACTGAAGCTTTCTTT.

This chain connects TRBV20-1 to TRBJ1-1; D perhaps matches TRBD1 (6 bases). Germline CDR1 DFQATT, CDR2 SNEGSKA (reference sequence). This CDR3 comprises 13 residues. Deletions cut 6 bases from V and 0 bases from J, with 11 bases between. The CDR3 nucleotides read TGCAGTGCCCCAAGGGGGGTGAACACTGAAGCTTTCTTT. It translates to CSAPRGVNTEAFF.

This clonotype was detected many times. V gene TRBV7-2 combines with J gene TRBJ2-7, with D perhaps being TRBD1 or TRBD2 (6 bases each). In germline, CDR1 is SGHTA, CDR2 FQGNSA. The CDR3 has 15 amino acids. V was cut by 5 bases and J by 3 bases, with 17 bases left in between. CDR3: CASSPRDNPYYEQYF. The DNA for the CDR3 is TGTGCCAGCAGCCCGCGGGACAATCCCTACTACGAGCAGTACTTC.

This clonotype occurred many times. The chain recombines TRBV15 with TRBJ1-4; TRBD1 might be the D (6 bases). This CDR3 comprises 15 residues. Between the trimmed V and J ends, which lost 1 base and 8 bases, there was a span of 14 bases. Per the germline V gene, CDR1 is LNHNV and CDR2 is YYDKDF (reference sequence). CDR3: CATSRVTGQNEKLFF. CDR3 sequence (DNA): TGTGCCACCAGCAGAGTAACAGGGCAGAACGAAAAACTGTTTTTT.

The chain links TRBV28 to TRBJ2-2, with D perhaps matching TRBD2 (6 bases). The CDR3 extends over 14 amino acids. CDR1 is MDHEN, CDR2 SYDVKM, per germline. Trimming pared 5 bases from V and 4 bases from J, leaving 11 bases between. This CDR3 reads CASSRRGVTGELFF. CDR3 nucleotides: TGTGCCAGCAGTCGGCGGGGTGTCACCGGGGAGCTGTTTTTT.

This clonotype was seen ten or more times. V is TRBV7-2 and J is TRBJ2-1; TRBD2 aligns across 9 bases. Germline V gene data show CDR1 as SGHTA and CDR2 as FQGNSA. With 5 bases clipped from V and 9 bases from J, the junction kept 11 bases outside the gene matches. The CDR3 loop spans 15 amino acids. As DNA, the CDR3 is TGTGCCAGCAGCCCACGGGGGGCGGGGGGGGGTGAGCAGTTCTTC. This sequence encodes CASSPRGAGGGEQFF.

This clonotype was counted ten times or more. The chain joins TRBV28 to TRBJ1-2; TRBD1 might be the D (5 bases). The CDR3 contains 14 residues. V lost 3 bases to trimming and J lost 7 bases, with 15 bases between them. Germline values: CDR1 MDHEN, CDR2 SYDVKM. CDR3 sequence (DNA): TGTGCCAGCAGTTTGGGCAGGGTGCGGAGTGGCTACACCTTC. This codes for CASSLGRVRSGYTF.